This T cell receptor beta chain was retrieved from a study of blood T cell repertoires in COVID-19. Study details: Sites across the United States, Italy and Spain contributed samples from acute and convalescent COVID-19. PBMCs, B-cell-depleted T cells, or T cells provided the cDNA or gDNA that made up the material.

The CDR3 runs 13 residues. V was shortened by 6 bases and J by 8 bases, with 16 bases between the two germline ends. Per the study methods: By means of reference gene primer amplification, nucleated cell counts were estimated. Sequenced by immunoSEQ multiplex PCR; TCRdb stores in-frame clones only, minus some. V, J and clone size derive from that table, while D and trimming were established from the DNA sequence. The table records approximately 260,000 clones, more than 70% of them present only once. The sample taken for sequencing was peripheral blood. The V and J genes are TRBV12-3 or TRBV12-4 and TRBJ1-2; no clear D gene. The TCR sequence derives from a woman between 35 and 50 years old who had recovered from COVID-19. CDR3 residues: CASSPVASGGYTF. The DNA of the CDR3 is TGTGCCAGCAGCCCGGTGGCCTCCGGGGGCTACACCTTC.